The TCR beta chain under discussion was sequenced for a study of blood T cells in healthy people across ages. Study-level results: The lack of PBMC sorting stopped any conclusive naive versus antigen-experienced comparison.

Turning to this clonotype: Its antigen is still unknown.

A sample-barcoded 5' primer and a J-beta primer mix were used in a second PCR of roughly 7 to 12 cycles. Every cDNA molecule carried a tag from a template-switch adaptor bearing 12 random nucleotides. One entry per CDR3 protein results from TCRdb running MiXCR on the 5' RACE reads. The table includes 1.5 million to 2 million distinct CDR3 sequences, 39% detected once. Germline assignment: CDR1 SGHAT and CDR2 FQNNGV. The CDR3 consists of 17 residues. V was clipped by 2 bases and J by 0 bases, with 16 bases between them. The sequencing input was blood. This TCR derives from a human donor in good health. V and J are TRBV11-2 and TRBJ1-1, with a weak D call TRBD1 (6 bases). DNA of the CDR3: TGTGCCAGCAGCTTACTCTCCGGACAGCCCATGAACACTGAAGCTTTCTTT. This translates into CASSLLSGQPMNTEAFF.